These T cell receptor beta chains were read from a single sample in a study of Ad26.COV2.S vaccination and SARS-CoV-2 variants. Sequenced by immunoSEQ multiplex PCR; TCRdb stores in-frame clones only, minus some. The sample holds over 400,000 clones, 92% seen once. The sequencing used peripheral blood, collected in a trial of Ad26.COV2.S vaccine versus placebo. These receptors came from a person aged 18-65 years who received the Ad26.COV2.S COVID-19 vaccine or a placebo. CDR3s include the opening cysteine and the closing phenylalanine or tryptophan. Each record gives: CDR3 DNA, CDR3 protein, V gene, clone size, J gene, D gene. D genes are given only for firm matches. Some rows mark clone size as missing; the rest say once, few, many or name a class of expanded clone.

DNA: TGTGCCCTGGCAGGTGAAAGCTATGGCTACACCTTC
CDR3: CALAGESYGYTF
V: TRBV30
size: -
J: TRBJ1-2
D: -

DNA: TGTGCCAGTAGTATCCTCGGACAGGGGGCAGATCAGCCCCAGCATTTT
CDR3: CASSILGQGADQPQHF
V: TRBV19
size: -
J: TRBJ1-5
D: TRBD1

DNA: TGTGCCAGCAGCTTGGCCCGGGGGACCGGGCGGGGCTACACCTTC
CDR3: CASSLARGTGRGYTF
V: TRBV5-6
size: -
J: TRBJ1-2
D: -

DNA: TGTGCCAGCAGTGACGGGACTAGTCGGTACACCGGGGAGCTGTTTTTT
CDR3: CASSDGTSRYTGELFF
V: TRBV2
size: -
J: TRBJ2-2
D: TRBD2

DNA: TGTGCCAGTAGTATTAGTGGATTCGCTTTCTTT
CDR3: CASSISGFAFF
V: TRBV19
size: -
J: TRBJ1-1
D: -

DNA: TGTGCCAGCAGTCGGTCCACGTCGGAGACCCAGTACTTC
CDR3: CASSRSTSETQYF
V: TRBV28
size: -
J: TRBJ2-5
D: -

DNA: TGTGCCAGCAGCCAAGGGCCCTTGGCAGCGATCACAGATACGCAGTATTTT
CDR3: CASSQGPLAAITDTQYF
V: TRBV3-1/TRBV3-2
size: once
J: TRBJ2-3
D: -

DNA: TGTGCCAGTAGTATAGGGGGTCGGGGGTATAGCAATCAGCCCCAGCATTTT
CDR3: CASSIGGRGYSNQPQHF
V: TRBV19
size: -
J: TRBJ1-5
D: -

DNA: TGTGCCAGCAGCCAAGATCCCGCCGAAGAGACCCAGTACTTC
CDR3: CASSQDPAEETQYF
V: TRBV3-1/TRBV3-2
size: -
J: TRBJ2-5
D: -

DNA: TGTGCCAGCAGTTACGACAGGGAAGGAGCTTTCTTT
CDR3: CASSYDREGAFF
V: TRBV6-5
size: -
J: TRBJ1-1
D: TRBD1

DNA: TGTGCCAGCAGCCACCTTACAGGGTTGACCTATGGCTACACCTTC
CDR3: CASSHLTGLTYGYTF
V: TRBV27
size: -
J: TRBJ1-2
D: -

DNA: TGTGCCACTACAACTTGTCAGGGACCCATAGCCAAAAACATTCAGTACTTC
CDR3: CATTTCQGPIAKNIQYF
V: TRBV24-1
size: -
J: TRBJ2-4
D: -

DNA: TGTGCCAGCAGCTTAGGCTGGGCCTACGAGCAGTACTTC
CDR3: CASSLGWAYEQYF
V: TRBV7-2
size: -
J: TRBJ2-7
D: -

DNA: TGCGCCAGCAGCCCGGGGCGACAGGGCCCGAGGAACTATGGCTACACCTTC
CDR3: CASSPGRQGPRNYGYTF
V: TRBV4-1
size: -
J: TRBJ1-2
D: TRBD1

DNA: TGTGCCAGAAGCTTTGGGATTCAGCCCCAGCATTTT
CDR3: CARSFGIQPQHF
V: TRBV5-3
size: few
J: TRBJ1-5
D: -

DNA: TGTGCCAGCAGTGAATCGGCTAGCTCTTACGAGCAGTACTTC
CDR3: CASSESASSYEQYF
V: TRBV25-1
size: -
J: TRBJ2-7
D: -

DNA: TGTGCCTGGAGTCCAAGTCCGTCGCACACCTTC
CDR3: CAWSPSPSHTF
V: TRBV30
size: -
J: TRBJ1-2
D: -

DNA: TGTGCCAGTAGTATAACAGCGAGTATAGAAGCTTTCTTT
CDR3: CASSITASIEAFF
V: TRBV19
size: -
J: TRBJ1-1
D: -

DNA: TGTGCCAGCAGCTTAGCAGGGACAGGTACCTACGAGCAGTACTTC
CDR3: CASSLAGTGTYEQYF
V: TRBV7-6
size: -
J: TRBJ2-7
D: TRBD1

DNA: TGTGCCAGCAGTTATACGGGACAGCCTAATTCACCCCTCCACTTT
CDR3: CASSYTGQPNSPLHF
V: TRBV6-2/TRBV6-3
size: -
J: TRBJ1-6
D: TRBD1

DNA: TGTGCCAGTAGTATAGGGGATCAGCCCCAGCATTTT
CDR3: CASSIGDQPQHF
V: TRBV19
size: -
J: TRBJ1-5
D: -

DNA: TGTGCCTGGAGTGTAATAGCGGGGGGACTTAATGAGCAGTTCTTC
CDR3: CAWSVIAGGLNEQFF
V: TRBV30
size: -
J: TRBJ2-1
D: TRBD2

DNA: TGTGCCAGCAGCTTTGCTATCGGGGGAAATGAGCAGTTCTTC
CDR3: CASSFAIGGNEQFF
V: TRBV7-2
size: -
J: TRBJ2-1
D: -

DNA: TGTGCCACCAGCAGAGATCTGACAGGAGCCACCGGGGAGCTGTTTTTT
CDR3: CATSRDLTGATGELFF
V: TRBV15
size: -
J: TRBJ2-2
D: -

DNA: TGCAGTGCTAGCCGGGAATCTGAGCAGTTCTTC
CDR3: CSASRESEQFF
V: TRBV20-1
size: -
J: TRBJ2-1
D: -

DNA: TGTGCCACCAGTGGTGCAGCGGGGGCCCGTTACAATGAGCAGTTCTTC
CDR3: CATSGAAGARYNEQFF
V: TRBV24-1
size: -
J: TRBJ2-1
D: TRBD2

DNA: TGTGCCAGCAGCTGGGGACCCCTCTATGGCTACACCTTC
CDR3: CASSWGPLYGYTF
V: TRBV7-2
size: -
J: TRBJ1-2
D: -

DNA: TGTGCCAGTATTAAGACATCCCCTCCCATGAACACTGAAGCTTTCTTT
CDR3: CASIKTSPPMNTEAFF
V: TRBV19
size: once
J: TRBJ1-1
D: -

DNA: TGCGCCAGCAGCTTGAGGTATGGGGGCACCACTGAAGCTTTCTTT
CDR3: CASSLRYGGTTEAFF
V: TRBV5-1
size: -
J: TRBJ1-1
D: -

DNA: TGTGCCAGCAGCCCGCCGACAGGGCTGGGCGGCTACACCTTC
CDR3: CASSPPTGLGGYTF
V: TRBV7-6
size: -
J: TRBJ1-2
D: TRBD1